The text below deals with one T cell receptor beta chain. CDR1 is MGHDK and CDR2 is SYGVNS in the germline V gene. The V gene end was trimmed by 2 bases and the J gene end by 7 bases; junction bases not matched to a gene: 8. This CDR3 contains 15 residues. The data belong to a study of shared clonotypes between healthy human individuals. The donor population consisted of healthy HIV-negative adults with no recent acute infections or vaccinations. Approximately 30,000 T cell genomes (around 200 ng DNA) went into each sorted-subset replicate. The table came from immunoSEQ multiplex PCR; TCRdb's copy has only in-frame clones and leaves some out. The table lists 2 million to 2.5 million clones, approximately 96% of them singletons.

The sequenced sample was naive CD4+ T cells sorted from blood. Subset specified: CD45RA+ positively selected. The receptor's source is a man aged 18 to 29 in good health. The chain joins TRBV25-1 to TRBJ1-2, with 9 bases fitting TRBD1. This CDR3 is CASSEHGTGIVGYTF. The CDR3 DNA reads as TGTGCCAGCAGTGAACACGGGACAGGGATCGTTGGCTACACCTTC.